The next 18 T cell receptor beta chains were all read from a single sample in a study of shared clonotypes between healthy human individuals. Sequencing used immunoSEQ multiplex PCR; TCRdb keeps in-frame clones, though not all of them. The table shows about 2.3 million clones, with 85% to 95% occurring only once. Specimen: naive CD4+ T cells from PBMCs. The subset: CD45RA+ positively selected. The receptors originated from a man younger than 35 in good health. Some clones in this sample may be carry-over from other donors' samples.

V gene TRBV7-8 combines with J gene TRBJ2-7, with TRBD1 identical over 9 bases. Germline lookup yields CDR1 SGHVS and CDR2 FQNEAQ. This CDR3 has 15 residues. Losses at the gene ends were 7 bases for V and 5 bases for J; bases not matched to a gene: 12. CDR3 amino acids: CASTTGGDRVNEQYF. The CDR3, as DNA: TGTGCCAGCACCACTGGCGGGGACAGGGTTAACGAGCAGTACTTC.

This chain links TRBV19 with TRBJ2-3; 8 nucleotides match TRBD1. Germline CDR1 reads LNHDA; CDR2 reads SQIVND (reference sequence). This CDR3 is 14 amino acids long. Trimming cost V 6 bases and J 4 bases; bases outside gene matches: 6. DNA of the CDR3: TGTGCCAGTAGGTACAGGGGGGAGGCAGATACGCAGTATTTT. This codes for CASRYRGEADTQYF.

This chain links TRBV28 with TRBJ1-2; 9 bases fit TRBD1. Per the germline V gene, CDR1 is MDHEN and CDR2 is SYDVKM. This CDR3 has 17 residues. Trimming took 5 bases from V and 2 from J; bases not matched to a gene: 12. Here the CDR3 reads CASSTLSNRGRNYGYTF. CDR3 in DNA: TGTGCCAGCAGTACCCTCTCAAACAGGGGGCGGAACTATGGCTACACCTTC.

This sequence joins TRBV5-1 and TRBJ2-5; 9 bases align to TRBD1. After removal of 4 bases from V and 5 bases from J, the junction contained 12 bases not matched to a gene. The CDR3 loop spans 16 amino acids. Germline lookup yields CDR1 SGHRS and CDR2 YFSETQ. This CDR3 is CASSEQTGGFGETQYF. In DNA, the CDR3 is TGCGCCAGCAGCGAACAGACAGGGGGTTTTGGGGAGACCCAGTACTTC.

The J gene is TRBJ2-1, the V gene TRBV7-7; tentatively, D is TRBD1 (5 bases). The CDR3 is made up of 15 amino acids. Trimming removed 3 bases from V and 2 bases from J, with 11 bases in between. CDR1 and CDR2 (germline): SSHAT, FNYEAQ (reference sequence). The chain's CDR3 is CASSLLRAPYNEQFF. In DNA, the CDR3 is TGTGCCAGCAGCTTGCTCAGGGCCCCCTACAATGAGCAGTTCTTC.

This chain uses TRBV6-5 with TRBJ1-1; D possibly corresponds to TRBD1 (6 bases). CDR1 and CDR2 from the germline V gene are MNHEY and SVGAGI. CDR3 size: 14 residues. With 4 bases removed from V and 5 bases from J, the gap between germline ends came to 14 bases. CDR3 sequence: CASSSPGRGTEAFF. As DNA, the CDR3 is TGTGCCAGCAGTTCGCCCGGGAGGGGGACTGAAGCTTTCTTT.

The chain couples TRBV27 to TRBJ1-5, with 12 positions matching TRBD1. V shed 1 base, J shed 11 bases, and the junction held 9 bases outside the gene matches. The CDR3 is 16 amino acids. Per the germline V gene, CDR1 is MNHEY and CDR2 is SMNVEV (reference sequence). CDR3: CASSLYWDRGREAQHF. The CDR3 DNA reads as TGTGCCAGCAGTTTATATTGGGACAGGGGGCGGGAGGCCCAGCATTTT.

The chain recombines TRBV27 with TRBJ1-1; D uncertain. The CDR3 has 13 residues. CDR1 and CDR2 from the germline V gene are MNHEY and SMNVEV (reference sequence). With 3 bases removed from V and 1 base from J, the gap between germline ends came to 6 bases. CDR3 DNA: TGTGCCAGCAGTTTCACTACGAACACTGAAGCTTTCTTT. It encodes CASSFTTNTEAFF.

This sequence joins TRBV19 and TRBJ2-1; 12 positions agree with TRBD2. The CDR3 length is 14 residues. V lost 9 bases to trimming and J lost 5 bases; unmatched junction nucleotides: 5. The germline V gene has CDR1 LNHDA and CDR2 SQIVND (reference sequence). The CDR3 DNA follows: TGTGCCAGCCAACTAGCGGGAGGAGACAATGAGCAGTTCTTC. It yields the protein CASQLAGGDNEQFF.

The chain links TRBV5-4 to TRBJ2-2, with 14 bases aligning to TRBD2. This CDR3 region has 16 residues. Germline CDR1 is SGHNT and CDR2 is YYREEE (reference sequence). Germline trimming cut 2 bases from V and 6 bases from J; bases unmatched to any gene: 3. The CDR3 is CASSFRLAGGPGELFF. The DNA for the CDR3 is TGTGCCAGCAGCTTCCGACTAGCGGGAGGGCCCGGGGAGCTGTTTTTT.

This chain connects TRBV18 to TRBJ1-3; no clear D. The CDR3 is 17 residues long. Germline CDR1 KGHSH, CDR2 LQKENI. Trimming took 4 bases from V and 0 from J, leaving 16 bases between them. The CDR3, as DNA: TGTGCCAGCTCACGGGAGGTGTTAAGATCCTCTGGAAACACCATATATTTT. As protein: CASSREVLRSSGNTIYF.

Note on this clone: Distinct nucleotide sequences in the sample also encode this CDR3. The V gene is TRBV5-1, the J gene TRBJ2-3, with 8 bases aligning to TRBD1. Germline V gene sequence: CDR1 SGHRS, CDR2 YFSETQ. The CDR3 has 15 residues. J lost 2 bases, V lost 0 bases, and 2 bases had no gene match. The CDR3 region has the DNA TGCGCCAGCAGCTTGGGACAGGGGATCACAGATACGCAGTATTTT. Its translation is CASSLGQGITDTQYF.

The J gene is TRBJ2-3, the V gene TRBV9; TRBD2 is a possible D gene (5 bases). This CDR3 is 13 amino acids long. In germline, CDR1 is SGDLS, CDR2 YYNGEE. V was clipped by 7 bases and J by 3 bases, with 12 bases between them. CDR3 protein: CASGGLATDTQYF. As DNA, the CDR3 is TGTGCCAGCGGTGGGCTAGCAACAGATACGCAGTATTTT. Using reference TRBV9 and TRBJ2-3 for the parts outside the CDR3, the full variable domain is DSGVTQTPKHLITATGQRVTLRCSPRSGDLSVYWYQQSLDQGLQFLIQYYNGEERAKGNILERFSAQQFPDLHSELNLSSLELGDSALYFCASGGLATDTQYFGPGTRLTVL.

This clone has just one count. The genes are TRBV5-4 and TRBJ2-7, with D perhaps TRBD1 (5 bases). There are 14 residues in the CDR3. Germline CDR1 reads SGHNT; CDR2 reads YYREEE (reference sequence). The V gene lost 2 bases and the J gene lost 8 bases, with 17 bases spanning the gap. The CDR3 nucleotides are TGTGCCAGCAGCTTAGGGGTCGCGACCGATAAGCAGTACTTC. This sequence encodes CASSLGVATDKQYF.

Comment on this clone: The sample holds other DNA sequences that translate to the same CDR3. CDR3 sequence reads: CASSELNIQYF. The CDR3 nucleotides are TGTGCCAGCAGTGAGCTAAACATTCAGTACTTC. This chain joins TRBV2 and TRBJ2-4; no clear D. The germline V gene has CDR1 SNHLY and CDR2 FYNNEI. V was trimmed by 3 bases and J by 6 bases, leaving 3 bases between them. This CDR3 has 11 amino acids.

The rearrangement joins TRBV11-2 to TRBJ2-1; the match to TRBD2 covers 9 bases. The ends lost 2 bases at V and 6 bases at J; junction bases unmatched: 5. The CDR3 has 15 residues. In germline, CDR1 is SGHAT, CDR2 FQNNGV. CDR3 protein: CASSLTGLALNEQFF. Written as DNA, the CDR3 is TGTGCCAGCAGCTTAACGGGACTAGCCCTCAATGAGCAGTTCTTC. Full variable domain (outside the CDR3, taken from reference TRBV11-2 and TRBJ2-1): EAGVAQSPRYKIIEKRQSVAFWCNPISGHATLYWYQQILGQGPKLLIQFQNNGVVDDSQLPKDRFSAERLKGVDSTLKIQPAKLEDSAVYLCASSLTGLALNEQFFGPGTRLTVL.

The chain employs TRBV11-1 and TRBJ2-7; possible D gene TRBD1, 6 bases. Trimming took off 5 bases at V and 2 bases at J, with 16 bases between the two ends. Germline V gene data show CDR1 as SGHAT and CDR2 as FQDESV (reference sequence). This CDR3 has 15 amino acids. CDR3 DNA: TGTGCCAGCAGCCCGTACAGGGCCACCCCCTACGAGCAGTACTTC. Amino acid sequence: CASSPYRATPYEQYF.

The V call is TRBV18, the J call TRBJ2-1; D may match TRBD1 or TRBD2 (5 bases each). The CDR3 has 15 residues. V lost 5 bases and J 12 bases, leaving 23 bases between the germline ends. Per the germline V gene, CDR1 is KGHSH and CDR2 is LQKENI. DNA for the CDR3: TGTGCCAGCTCAGGTTCATCCGGGACCCCCGAATGGCAGTTCTTC. This encodes CASSGSSGTPEWQFF.